Listed here are 20 T cell receptor beta chains from one sample, sequenced in a study of vaccination and CD4 T cells after COVID-19. These TCRs' antigens remain unknown. Treatment in this sample: roughly ten-day PBMC culture with coronavirus spike peptide pools or control peptides (ViraFEST assay). CD4+ T cells that had been cultured provided DNA sequenced with the Oncomine TCR Beta short-read assay. TCRdb reprocessed the PCR reads with MiXCR, giving one entry per CDR3 protein. Counted here are about 17,000 distinct CDR3 sequences, over 50% occurring once; the ten biggest clones make up approximately 11%. The specimen was CD4+ T cells from blood, cultured in vitro. These receptor sequences come from a human donor who had recovered from COVID-19.

The rearrangement links TRBV5-6 to TRBJ1-6; D perhaps matches TRBD1 (6 bases). Trimming cost V 7 bases and J 7 bases, with 15 bases left between them. Germline CDR1 is SGHDT and CDR2 is YYEEEE. The CDR3 is 14 residues long. CDR3: CASYLRQGNSPLHF. The CDR3 DNA reads as TGTGCCAGCTACCTCCGGCAGGGGAATTCACCCCTCCACTTT.

The chain joins TRBV7-9 to TRBJ2-2; D could derive from TRBD1 or TRBD2 (5 bases each). Trimming shortened V by 4 bases and J by 3 bases, and 15 bases separated the two germline ends. The CDR3 length is 16 residues. CDR1 is SEHNR, CDR2 FQNEAQ, per germline (reference sequence). CDR3 sequence (DNA): TGTGCCAGCAGCTCAACCGGGACGGGATACACCGGGGAGCTGTTTTTT. This sequence encodes CASSSTGTGYTGELFF.

This rearrangement joins TRBV19 to TRBJ1-1; 9 positions agree with TRBD1. The V segment lost 5 bases and the J segment 3 bases; nucleotides outside the gene matches: 7. This CDR3 contains 15 residues. Germline V CDR1 and CDR2: LNHDA, SQIVND (reference sequence). The CDR3 nucleotides read TGTGCCAGTAGTCCTGGACAGGGGAGGTACACTGAAGCTTTCTTT. It translates to CASSPGQGRYTEAFF.

V and J are TRBV5-1 and TRBJ2-3; TRBD1 aligns across 8 bases. Germline loops: CDR1 SGHRS, CDR2 YFSETQ. The CDR3 totals 15 residues. V was pared by 4 bases and J by 0 bases, with 4 bases of the junction left unmatched. CDR3 region: CASSPGGISTDTQYF. CDR3 sequence (DNA): TGCGCCAGCAGCCCAGGGGGCATTAGCACAGATACGCAGTATTTT. The full variable domain, in which reference TRBV5-1 and TRBJ2-3 provide the parts outside the CDR3, is KAGVTQTPRYLIKTRGQQVTLSCSPISGHRSVSWYQQTPGQGLQFLFEYFSETQRNKGNFPGRFSGRQFSNSRSEMNVSTLELGDSALYLCASSPGGISTDTQYFGPGTRLTVL.

The rearrangement uses TRBV19 and TRBJ1-2, with 9 bases lining up with TRBD1. After removal of 7 bases from V and 0 bases from J, the junction contained 9 bases not matched to a gene. CDR3 length equals 16 residues. Germline V gene lookup returns CDR1 LNHDA and CDR2 SQIVND (reference sequence). CDR3 region: CASKPDRGRSNYGYTF. CDR3 sequence (DNA): TGTGCCAGTAAACCGGACAGGGGCAGATCTAACTATGGCTACACCTTC.

The gene calls are TRBV6-1 and TRBJ2-3; D is perhaps TRBD1 (6 bases). This CDR3 has 11 residues. V was shortened by 6 bases and J by 6 bases, with 7 bases between the two germline ends. Germline V gives CDR1 MNHNS, CDR2 SASEGT. In DNA, the CDR3 is TGTGCCAGCAGGGGGGCCGATACGCAGTATTTT. This sequence encodes CASRGADTQYF.

This clonotype was counted a few times. This chain links TRBV2 with TRBJ1-2, with TRBD1 matching 9 bases. The CDR3 loop spans 16 amino acids. The trim removed 4 bases at V and 2 bases at J, leaving 8 bases unmatched. Germline lookup yields CDR1 SNHLY and CDR2 FYNNEI. This chain's CDR3 is CASSGTGVPSNYGYTF. CDR3 DNA sequence: TGTGCCAGCAGTGGGACAGGGGTCCCCTCCAACTATGGCTACACCTTC.

This clonotype was seen only once. The chain has TRBV6-5 and TRBJ2-5, with 7 positions matching TRBD2. Trimming cost V 0 bases and J 5 bases; bases outside gene matches: 9. Germline CDR1 MNHEY, CDR2 SVGAGI. CDR3 length: 16 residues. The CDR3 reads CASSYSSAGDPETQYF. CDR3 DNA sequence: TGTGCCAGCAGTTACTCGTCGGCGGGGGATCCCGAGACCCAGTACTTC.

V gene TRBV28 combines with J gene TRBJ2-5, with D hard to call. Germline CDR1 and CDR2: MDHEN and SYDVKM. V lost 3 bases to trimming and J lost 9 bases, with 8 bases between them. The CDR3 is 11 amino acids. CDR3 sequence: CASSFMTAQYF. CDR3 in DNA: TGTGCCAGCAGTTTTATGACCGCCCAGTACTTC. The variable domain in full, with the rest retrieved from reference TRBV28 and TRBJ2-5, is DVKVTQSSRYLVKRTGEKVFLECVQDMDHENMFWYRQDPGLGLRLIYFSYDVKMKEKGDIPEGYSVSREKKERFSLILESASTNQTSMYLCASSFMTAQYFGPGTRLLVL.

The rearrangement uses TRBV11-3 and TRBJ2-1, with 7 bases identical to TRBD2. CDR1 and CDR2 (germline): SGHNT, YENEEA. With 5 bases clipped from V and 4 bases from J, the junction kept 8 bases outside the gene matches. The CDR3 contains 15 residues. Here the CDR3 reads CASSPSSGFYNEQFF. The CDR3 DNA sequence: TGTGCCAGCAGCCCCTCTAGCGGCTTTTACAATGAGCAGTTCTTC.

The J gene is TRBJ1-1, the V gene TRBV21-1. TRBV21-1 is given as a pseudogene. CDR3 length equals 14 residues. CDR3 in DNA: TGTGCCAGCAGCAGTCTCTCGTGGGGCACTGAAGCTTTCTTT. It is translated as CASSSLSWGTEAFF.

Here the CDR3 DNA reads TGTGCCAGCAGCCATGATAGCAATCAGCCCCAGCATTTT. This gives the protein CASSHDSNQPQHF. The rearrangement uses TRBV6-2 or TRBV6-3 and TRBJ1-5; D is ambiguous. Germline V gene sequence: CDR1 MNHEY, CDR2 SVGEGT. With 6 bases removed from V and 0 bases from J, the gap between germline ends came to 6 bases. CDR3 length equals 13 residues.

This clonotype was recorded a few times. This chain joins TRBV10-3 and TRBJ1-2, with TRBD1 identical over 8 bases. CDR1 is ENHRY and CDR2 is SYGVKD in the germline V gene. J was trimmed by 10 bases and V by 3 bases; bases with no gene match: 7. The CDR3 extends over 13 amino acids. The CDR3 reads CAISDLKQGDYTF. The DNA of the CDR3 is TGTGCCATCAGTGACCTAAAACAGGGGGACTACACCTTC.

The CDR3 sequence is CASSLTGFGTEAFF. CDR3 sequence (DNA): TGTGCCAGCAGTCTGACAGGGTTCGGGACTGAAGCTTTCTTT. This chain connects TRBV28 to TRBJ1-1; 7 nucleotides line up with TRBD1. Germline V gene lookup returns CDR1 MDHEN and CDR2 SYDVKM. V trimming: 5 bases; J trimming: 5 bases; junction bases outside the gene matches: 8. This CDR3 comprises 14 residues.

The chain has TRBV20-1 and TRBJ2-5; 7 positions match TRBD1. The CDR3 contains 12 residues. V trimming: 6 bases; J trimming: 4 bases; junction bases outside the gene matches: 5. The germline V gene encodes CDR1 DFQATT and CDR2 SNEGSKA (reference sequence). The CDR3 coding sequence is TGCAGTGCAACGGGACAGAGAGAGACCCAGTACTTC. Amino acid sequence: CSATGQRETQYF.

The chain recombines TRBV7-8 with TRBJ1-4; weak D call: TRBD1 (5 bases). Germline assignment: CDR1 SGHVS and CDR2 FQNEAQ. The CDR3 consists of 15 residues. V lost 4 bases and J 10 bases, leaving 19 bases between the germline ends. The CDR3: CASSSRVVLGGKLFF. DNA of the CDR3: TGTGCCAGCAGCTCCAGGGTGGTCTTGGGTGGAAAACTGTTTTTT.

This chain uses TRBV19 with TRBJ2-1; D unclear. The germline gives CDR1 LNHDA, CDR2 SQIVND (reference sequence). The CDR3 has 16 amino acids. Trimming pared 0 bases from V and 4 bases from J, leaving 13 bases between. The CDR3 DNA follows: TGTGCCAGTAGTATAGAGGCGAAGGATCTTTACAATGAGCAGTTCTTC. Protein sequence: CASSIEAKDLYNEQFF.

Written as DNA, the CDR3 is TGTGCCAGCAGTAGGGACGGTGGCAATCAGCCCCAGCATTTT. It yields the protein CASSRDGGNQPQHF. The rearrangement links TRBV12-3 or TRBV12-4 to TRBJ1-5; D may be TRBD1 (5 bases). V was cut by 5 bases and J by 2 bases, with 10 bases left in between. This CDR3 is 14 amino acids long.

This clonotype has just a few counts. V gene TRBV24-1 combines with J gene TRBJ2-1, with D hard to call. Looked up from germline, CDR1 is KGHDR and CDR2 is SFDVKD. This CDR3 has 15 residues. The germline V and J ends were trimmed by 1 base and 5 bases, with 11 bases remaining between them. The CDR3 sequence: CATSDFGELNNEQFF. The DNA of the CDR3 is TGTGCCACCAGTGATTTCGGCGAGCTGAACAATGAGCAGTTCTTC.

The gene calls are TRBV7-8 and TRBJ1-1; D is unresolved. CDR1 is SGHVS, CDR2 FQNEAQ, per germline. Trimming cost V 3 bases and J 1 base, with 6 bases left between them. This CDR3 spans 13 amino acids. The CDR3 coding sequence is TGTGCCAGCAGCTTCCGACAGAACACTGAAGCTTTCTTT. Amino acids: CASSFRQNTEAFF.